The 2 T cell receptor beta chains given below trace back to one sample, sequenced in a study of blood T cell repertoires in COVID-19. The assay was immunoSEQ multiplex PCR, and TCRdb's table has in-frame clones only and misses some. This sample has roughly 120,000 clones; 60% to 85% occur once, and the top ten carry roughly 2.1%. The sequenced sample consisted of peripheral blood. Receptors were obtained from a man between 65 and 85 years old with acute or convalescent COVID-19.

This clone appeared once. V is TRBV29-1 and J is TRBJ1-4; D might be TRBD1 (6 bases). The CDR3 length is 13 residues. V shed 4 bases and J shed 3 bases, with 9 bases lying between them. The germline V gene has CDR1 SQVTM and CDR2 ANQGSEA. Here the CDR3 reads CSVGRGANEKLFF. In DNA, the CDR3 is TGCAGCGTTGGCAGGGGAGCTAATGAAAAACTGTTTTTT.

This chain uses TRBV21-1 with TRBJ2-4; the table's D call, TRBD1, has no DNA check behind it. TRBV21-1 is a pseudogene locus. The CDR3 length is 22 residues. The CDR3 DNA reads TGTGCCAGCAGCAAATACTTGATTCTTCCGGGACACCCTCAACTAGCCAAAAACATTCAGTACTTC. Protein sequence: CASSKYLILPGHPQLAKNIQYF.